This T cell receptor (beta chain) originates from a study of vaccination effects on CD4 cells after COVID-19. About the study: All participants had two doses of either the BNT162b2 or mRNA-1273 vaccine. Sample donation by two convalescent patients took place 16 days and one week before vaccination. Study-wide points: By a late point after vaccination, infection- and vaccine-induced clones had shrunk markedly through clonal contraction. There were few convalescent patients in the study and no early post-infection timepoints.

Within the ViraFEST assay, antigen-specific CD4+ T cells underwent expansion with viral peptide pools prior to sequencing. Researchers isolated CD4+ T cells once less than twelve days of culture had elapsed. Convalescent patients had PCR-confirmed SARS-CoV-2 infection between March and December 2020. TCRdb's copy holds only in-frame clones and misses some; the assay was immunoSEQ multiplex PCR. The sample has 40,000 to 50,000 clones, roughly four fifths seen once; the top ten hold 25% to 30%. The CDR3 extends over 15 amino acids. Germline CDR1 reads MGHRA; CDR2 reads YSYEKL. V shed 3 bases, J shed 5 bases, and the junction held 5 bases outside the gene matches. As for this clone: Its antigen remains unidentified.

The V gene is TRBV4-1, the J gene TRBJ2-2; the match to TRBD1 covers 8 bases. The sequencing here drew on CD4+ T cells from PBMCs cultured with a peptide pool, taken before COVID-19 vaccination. The clonotype originates from a human donor who had a prior SARS-CoV-2 infection. Here the CDR3 DNA reads TGCGCCAGCAGCCAGAGGACAGGGATAACCGGGGAGCTGTTTTTT. Residues: CASSQRTGITGELFF.